The 32 T cell receptor beta chains below were found in one sample sequenced in a study of long-term antiretroviral therapy in people with HIV. A v3.0 immunoSEQ assay was performed at survey level. Sequencing used immunoSEQ multiplex PCR; TCRdb keeps in-frame clones, though not all of them. The sample holds about 18,000 clones, around four fifths seen once. The starting material was unsorted PBMCs, obtained 0.3 years after starting antiretroviral therapy. The receptors were sampled from a woman aged 50 to 60 with HIV.

This chain uses TRBV28 with TRBJ1-4; no clear D gene. Germline-derived CDR1 and CDR2 are MDHEN and SYDVKM. Trimming removed 1 base at V and 7 bases at J, with 4 bases between. The CDR3 loop spans 12 amino acids. The CDR3 nucleotides are TGTGCCAGCAGTTTATCTACTGAAAAACTGTTTTTT. Encoded protein: CASSLSTEKLFF.

The gene calls are TRBV6-5 and TRBJ1-6; TRBD1 matches at 9 bases. This CDR3 has 15 residues. The V segment lost 4 bases and the J segment 10 bases; nucleotides outside the gene matches: 8. Germline V gene data show CDR1 as MNHEY and CDR2 as SVGAGI. The CDR3 sequence: CASSFGGTGWSPLHF. The CDR3 nucleotides read TGTGCCAGCAGTTTCGGGGGGACAGGGTGGTCACCCCTCCACTTT.

In this sample, this clone turned up once. The J gene is TRBJ2-7, the V gene TRBV6-6; a possible D gene is TRBD2 (6 bases). The V end lost 4 bases, the J end lost 6 bases, and 19 bases lay between the germline ends. The CDR3 length is 15 residues. The germline V gene encodes CDR1 MNHNY and CDR2 SVGAGI (reference sequence). CDR3: CASSWSAGEVGEQYF. CDR3 DNA: TGTGCCAGCAGTTGGAGTGCCGGGGAGGTGGGCGAGCAGTACTTC.

The V gene is TRBV10-3, the J gene TRBJ2-3; no clear D gene. Trimming took 2 bases from V and 1 from J, leaving 4 bases between them. Germline-derived CDR1 and CDR2 are ENHRY and SYGVKD. The CDR3 contains 13 residues. CDR3 sequence: CAISEGGTDTQYF. The DNA of the CDR3 is TGTGCCATCAGTGAGGGAGGCACAGATACGCAGTATTTT.

By frequency in the sample, this clone is medium-sized (0.01 to 0.1%). The J gene is TRBJ2-7, the V gene TRBV23-1; 9 positions agree with TRBD1. TRBV23-1 is an open reading frame whose function is uncertain. V was clipped by 3 bases and J by 0 bases; unmatched bases: 9. The CDR3 is 17 amino acids. In DNA form, the CDR3 reads TGCGCCAGCAGTCAGTTTATGAGGGGACAGGGCTCCTACGAGCAGTACGTC. This gives the protein CASSQFMRGQGSYEQYV.

The rearrangement uses TRBV29-1 and TRBJ1-2, with D possibly matching TRBD1 (5 bases). V lost 7 bases, J lost 8 bases, and 14 bases lay in between. The CDR3 loop spans 11 amino acids. CDR1 and CDR2 from the germline V gene are SQVTM and ANQGSEA. CDR3 sequence (DNA): TGCAGCGGGAAGGGGAGCGCCGGCTACACCTTC. Protein product: CSGKGSAGYTF.

The rearrangement links TRBV5-6 to TRBJ1-2, with D possibly being TRBD1 (5 bases). Trimming shortened V by 2 bases and J by 7 bases, and 18 bases separated the two germline ends. The CDR3 covers 15 residues. Looked up from germline, CDR1 is SGHDT and CDR2 is YYEEEE. CDR3 region: CASSFLSSGEGGYTF. Written as DNA, the CDR3 is TGTGCCAGCAGCTTCCTGTCGTCGGGGGAGGGTGGCTACACCTTC. Combining the CDR3 with reference TRBV5-6 and TRBJ1-2 gives the whole variable domain DAGVTQSPTHLIKTRGQQVTLRCSPKSGHDTVSWYQQALGQGPQFIFQYYEEEERQRGNFPDRFSGHQFPNYSSELNVNALLLGDSALYLCASSFLSSGEGGYTFGSGTRLTVV.

This clone is judged large (0.1 to 1%). The chain carries TRBV30 and TRBJ1-1; 9 bases are shared with TRBD1. Germline CDR1 GTSNPN, CDR2 SVGIG (reference sequence). V gave up 4 bases and J gave up 11 bases; unmatched junction bases: 8. CDR3 length: 12 residues. CDR3 in amino acids: CAWMLQGALAFF. The CDR3 nucleotides read TGTGCCTGGATGTTACAGGGGGCTCTTGCTTTCTTT. Supplemented by reference TRBV30 and TRBJ1-1, the full variable domain reads SQTIHQWPATLVQPVGSPLSLECTVEGTSNPNLYWYRQAAGRGLQLLFYSVGIGQISSEVPQNLSASRPQDRQFILSSKKLLLSDSGFYLCAWMLQGALAFFGQGTRLTVV.

The gene calls are TRBV10-3 and TRBJ1-1; 9 bases agree with TRBD1. In germline, CDR1 is ENHRY, CDR2 SYGVKD. The CDR3 consists of 14 residues. V was clipped by 4 bases and J by 1 base; unmatched bases: 1. The CDR3 protein is CAISGQGGNTEAFF. CDR3 nucleotide sequence: TGTGCCATCAGTGGACAGGGGGGGAACACTGAAGCTTTCTTT.

The V gene is TRBV9, the J gene TRBJ2-7; 13 bases align to TRBD2. CDR1 and CDR2 (germline): SGDLS, YYNGEE. This CDR3 is built from 16 residues. V lost 3 bases to trimming and J lost 4 bases; unmatched junction nucleotides: 7. CDR3 region: CASSEGGTSGEYEQYF. CDR3 nucleotides: TGTGCCAGCAGCGAGGGGGGGACTAGCGGGGAATACGAGCAGTACTTC. Together with reference TRBV9 and TRBJ2-7, the CDR3 gives the full variable domain: DSGVTQTPKHLITATGQRVTLRCSPRSGDLSVYWYQQSLDQGLQFLIQYYNGEERAKGNILERFSAQQFPDLHSELNLSSLELGDSALYFCASSEGGTSGEYEQYFGPGTRLTVT.

The chain is built from TRBV27 and TRBJ1-6, with 9 bases identical to TRBD1. The J segment lost 10 bases and the V segment lost 4 bases, leaving 8 bases of the junction unmatched. In germline, CDR1 is MNHEY, CDR2 SMNVEV (reference sequence). The CDR3 totals 15 residues. The CDR3 nucleotides read TGTGCCAGCAGTTGGGGACAGGGTAGTGGATCACCCCTCCACTTT. As protein: CASSWGQGSGSPLHF.

V is TRBV29-1 and J is TRBJ2-7; D is ambiguous. The germline CDR1 and CDR2 sequences are SQVTM and ANQGSEA. With 1 base removed from V and 3 bases from J, the gap between germline ends came to 13 bases. CDR3 size: 14 residues. The CDR3 region has the DNA TGCAGCGTTGAAGCAGACACCTCGAACTACGAGCAGTACTTC. It specifies CSVEADTSNYEQYF.

The chain is built from TRBV11-2 and TRBJ2-7, with D perhaps matching TRBD1 or TRBD2 (5 bases each). The CDR3 sequence is 14 residues long. V was shortened by 5 bases and J by 0 bases, with 11 bases between the two germline ends. Germline CDR1 is SGHAT and CDR2 is FQNNGV. DNA for the CDR3: TGTGCCAGCAGCAACGGGGCCAGCTCCTACGAGCAGTACGTC. Its protein product is CASSNGASSYEQYV.

The chain combines TRBV9 with TRBJ2-1, with D possibly matching TRBD1 (6 bases). CDR3 length equals 17 residues. V lost 4 bases to trimming and J lost 1 base, with 18 bases between them. Germline-derived CDR1 and CDR2 are SGDLS and YYNGEE. CDR3 region: CASSPTGYPTSYNEQFF. In DNA, the CDR3 is TGTGCCAGCAGCCCAACAGGGTACCCCACATCCTACAATGAGCAGTTCTTC.

The chain links TRBV6-6 to TRBJ2-7; TRBD2 aligns across 7 bases. V trimming: 7 bases; J trimming: 3 bases; junction bases outside the gene matches: 3. CDR3 length: 12 amino acids. The germline CDR1 and CDR2 sequences are MNHNY and SVGAGI (reference sequence). The chain's CDR3 is CASTTGGYEQYF. CDR3 DNA sequence: TGTGCCAGCACCACGGGGGGCTACGAGCAGTACTTC.

The chain is built from TRBV5-1 and TRBJ2-5; D call uncertain. The V and J ends lost 0 bases and 5 bases respectively, with 17 bases between them. The CDR3 extends over 16 amino acids. CDR1 and CDR2 from the germline V gene are SGHRS and YFSETQ. The CDR3 protein is CASSLGSHPYAETQYF. The DNA for the CDR3 is TGCGCCAGCAGCTTGGGGAGCCACCCGTATGCCGAGACCCAGTACTTC.

The chain uses TRBV4-2 and TRBJ1-5; possibly TRBD1 for D (5 bases). Trimming shortened V by 1 base and J by 7 bases, and 11 bases separated the two germline ends. CDR1 is LGHNA and CDR2 is YNFKEQ in the germline V gene. This CDR3 has 14 amino acids. In DNA, the CDR3 is TGTGCCAGCAGCCAAGGGACATCTAACCAGCCCCAGCATTTT. Amino acid sequence: CASSQGTSNQPQHF.

The chain uses TRBV6-6 and TRBJ2-7, with 7 bases matching TRBD1. There are 15 residues in the CDR3. The V gene's germline CDR1 is MNHNY and CDR2 SVGAGI (reference sequence). V dropped 0 bases and J dropped 2; count of bases not matched to a gene: 4. The CDR3 DNA reads TGTGCCAGCAGTTACTCCGAGGGGGCTGCCTACGAGCAGTACTTC. Translating gives CASSYSEGAAYEQYF.

In the case of this clone: A read error is likely, as this CDR3 ends without the conserved phenylalanine or tryptophan. No DNA is shown, since the ends of the CDR3 on it are uncertain; the CDR3 is the one TCRdb lists. This chain uses TRBV6-1 with TRBJ1-1; no check of the table's D call, TRBD1, against the DNA was made. Germline lookup yields CDR1 MNHNS and CDR2 SASEGT. The CDR3 sequence runs 8 residues, both termini included. CDR3 loop: CASPQGSS.

The genes are TRBV5-1 and TRBJ2-3; tentative D call: TRBD2 (5 bases). Trimming removed 0 bases at V and 4 bases at J, with 12 bases between. Germline CDR1 is SGHRS and CDR2 is YFSETQ. The CDR3 sequence is 15 residues long. The CDR3 loop is CASSLEERSADTQYF. CDR3 coding DNA: TGCGCCAGCAGCTTGGAGGAGCGGTCGGCAGATACGCAGTATTTT. The full variable domain, in which reference TRBV5-1 and TRBJ2-3 provide the parts outside the CDR3, is KAGVTQTPRYLIKTRGQQVTLSCSPISGHRSVSWYQQTPGQGLQFLFEYFSETQRNKGNFPGRFSGRQFSNSRSEMNVSTLELGDSALYLCASSLEERSADTQYFGPGTRLTVL.

The rearrangement uses TRBV2 and TRBJ1-6; 12 bases match TRBD1. Germline lookup yields CDR1 SNHLY and CDR2 FYNNEI. The trim removed 3 bases at V and 9 bases at J, leaving 9 bases unmatched. This CDR3 region has 17 residues. CDR3: CASSDVPGQGAGSPLHF. CDR3 sequence (DNA): TGTGCCAGCAGTGATGTCCCGGGACAGGGGGCGGGTTCACCCCTCCACTTT.

This chain links TRBV4-2 with TRBJ1-4, with 7 positions matching TRBD1. The CDR3 loop spans 17 amino acids. Trimming at V came to 0 bases and at J to 8 bases, leaving 12 bases not matched to a gene. Germline CDR1 is LGHNA and CDR2 is YNFKEQ. CDR3 coding DNA: TGTGCCAGCAGCCAAGAGGGGGCAGGGGGGGGTCAGGAAAAACTGTTTTTT. Translating gives CASSQEGAGGGQEKLFF.

The chain recombines TRBV6-5 with TRBJ1-2, with 7 bases aligning to TRBD1. Germline CDR1 reads MNHEY; CDR2 reads SVGAGI. V gave up 5 bases and J gave up 0 bases; unmatched junction bases: 6. The CDR3 is made up of 15 amino acids. CDR3 nucleotides: TGTGCCAGCAGTCAGGGAACAGGGGCTAACTATGGCTACACCTTC. This sequence encodes CASSQGTGANYGYTF.

The rearrangement joins TRBV5-4 to TRBJ1-4, with 9 bases lining up with TRBD1. J lost 6 bases, V lost 2 bases, and 8 bases had no gene match. CDR3 length: 16 residues. Germline CDR1 and CDR2: SGHNT and YYREEE (reference sequence). In DNA form, the CDR3 reads TGTGCCAGCAGCTTTATCGGGACAGGGTGGGATGAAAAACTGTTTTTT. As protein: CASSFIGTGWDEKLFF. The full variable domain, its missing parts supplied by reference TRBV5-4 and TRBJ1-4, is ETGVTQSPTHLIKTRGQQVTLRCSSQSGHNTVSWYQQALGQGPQFIFQYYREEENGRGNFPPRFSGLQFPNYSSELNVNALELDDSALYLCASSFIGTGWDEKLFFGSGTQLSVL.

The CDR3 protein is CASSDPGQVYYEQYF. CDR3 sequence (DNA): TGCGCCAGCAGTGACCCGGGACAGGTCTACTACGAGCAGTACTTC. The chain carries TRBV10-2 and TRBJ2-7; the match to TRBD1 covers 8 bases. There are 15 residues in the CDR3. Germline CDR1 and CDR2: WSHSY and SAAADI. V gave up 3 bases and J gave up 3 bases; unmatched junction bases: 7.

The genes are TRBV7-2 and TRBJ1-5; no firm D call. This CDR3 has 14 amino acids. V shed 5 bases and J shed 0 bases, with 8 bases lying between them. Germline values: CDR1 SGHTA, CDR2 FQGNSA. DNA for the CDR3: TGTGCCAGCAGCCGGACGGTTAGCAATCAGCCCCAGCATTTT. This sequence encodes CASSRTVSNQPQHF.

V and J are TRBV7-2 and TRBJ2-3; TRBD2 matches at 12 bases. The CDR3 loop spans 17 amino acids. The germline CDR1 and CDR2 sequences are SGHTA and FQGNSA. The V gene end was trimmed by 6 bases and the J gene end by 3 bases; junction bases not matched to a gene: 10. CDR3 nucleotides: TGTGCCAGCAGGTCTCTAGCGGGGGGGCTTTTGACAGATACGCAGTATTTT. It codes for CASRSLAGGLLTDTQYF.

The V call is TRBV7-9, the J call TRBJ1-1; D is possibly TRBD1 (5 bases). The CDR3 runs to 12 residues. Between the trimmed V and J ends, which lost 2 bases and 6 bases, there was a span of 7 bases. CDR1 SEHNR and CDR2 FQNEAQ come from the germline V gene (reference sequence). CDR3 DNA: TGTGCCAGCAGCTTACAACAGGCTGAAGCTTTCTTT. It codes for CASSLQQAEAFF.

The rearrangement links TRBV6-6 to TRBJ2-1; 10 bases align to TRBD2. The CDR3 has 11 residues. Per germline, CDR1 MNHNY and CDR2 SVGAGI (reference sequence). J was trimmed by 14 bases and V by 5 bases; bases with no gene match: 3. The CDR3 sequence: CASSQLAGKFF. The CDR3 DNA reads TGTGCCAGCAGTCAACTAGCGGGGAAGTTCTTC.

This clone is a singleton in its sample. The gene calls are TRBV5-1 and TRBJ2-1; 12 bases are shared with TRBD1. This CDR3 region has 16 residues. Germline V gene sequence: CDR1 SGHRS, CDR2 YFSETQ. The V segment lost 4 bases and the J segment 6 bases; nucleotides outside the gene matches: 8. The CDR3 loop is CASSVPGQGAANEQFF. The CDR3 region has the DNA TGCGCCAGCAGCGTACCGGGACAGGGGGCAGCCAATGAGCAGTTCTTC. Full variable domain (missing parts from reference TRBV5-1 and TRBJ2-1): KAGVTQTPRYLIKTRGQQVTLSCSPISGHRSVSWYQQTPGQGLQFLFEYFSETQRNKGNFPGRFSGRQFSNSRSEMNVSTLELGDSALYLCASSVPGQGAANEQFFGPGTRLTVL.

This clone was counted a few times. The chain recombines TRBV6-5 with TRBJ2-7, with TRBD1 matching over 7 bases. The length of the CDR3 is 14 residues. Germline lookup yields CDR1 MNHEY and CDR2 SVGAGI. V lost 5 bases, J lost 2 bases, and 6 bases stayed unmatched. CDR3 bases: TGTGCCAGCAGTACAAGGACAGGAGCCTACGAGCAGTACTTC. Encoded protein: CASSTRTGAYEQYF.

The chain has TRBV11-2 and TRBJ2-7; 8 bases fit TRBD1. Germline lookup yields CDR1 SGHAT and CDR2 FQNNGV. V shed 1 base and J 3 bases; nucleotides not matched to a gene: 17. The length of the CDR3 is 19 residues. The CDR3 region has the DNA TGTGCCAGCAGCTTAGTCCCTCGGGGGCTTGGACAGGGCCACTACGAGCAGTACGTC. Protein: CASSLVPRGLGQGHYEQYV.